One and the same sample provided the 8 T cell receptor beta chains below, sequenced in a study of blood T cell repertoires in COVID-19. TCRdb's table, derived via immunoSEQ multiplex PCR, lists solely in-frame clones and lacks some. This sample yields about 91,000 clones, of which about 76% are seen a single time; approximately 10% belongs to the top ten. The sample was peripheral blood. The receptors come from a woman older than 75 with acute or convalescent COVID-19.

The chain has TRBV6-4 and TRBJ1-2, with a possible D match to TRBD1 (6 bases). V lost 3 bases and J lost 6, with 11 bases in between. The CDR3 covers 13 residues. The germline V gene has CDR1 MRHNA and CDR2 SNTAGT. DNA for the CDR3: TGTGCCAGCAGTGAGCAAGGGGGAAATGGCTACACCTTC. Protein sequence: CASSEQGGNGYTF.

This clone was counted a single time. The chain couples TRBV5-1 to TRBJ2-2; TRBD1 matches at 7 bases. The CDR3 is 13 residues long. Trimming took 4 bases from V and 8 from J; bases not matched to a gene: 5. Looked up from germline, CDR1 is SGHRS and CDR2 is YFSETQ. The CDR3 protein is CASSLGQRGELFF. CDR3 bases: TGCGCCAGCAGCCTGGGACAGCGAGGGGAGCTGTTTTTT.

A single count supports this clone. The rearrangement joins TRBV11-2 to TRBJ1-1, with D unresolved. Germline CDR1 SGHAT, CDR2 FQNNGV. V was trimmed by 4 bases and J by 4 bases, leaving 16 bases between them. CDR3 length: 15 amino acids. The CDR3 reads CASSSPVGDFTEAFF. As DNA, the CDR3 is TGTGCCAGCAGCTCCCCCGTCGGGGATTTCACTGAAGCTTTCTTT.

The DNA for the CDR3 is TGCGCCAGCAGCCCGGCAGGGTACGACACTGAAGCTTTCTTT. Its protein is CASSPAGYDTEAFF. The chain is built from TRBV5-1 and TRBJ1-1; perhaps TRBD1 as D (5 bases). V was pared by 4 bases and J by 3 bases, with 13 bases between. The CDR3 covers 14 residues. Germline assignment: CDR1 SGHRS and CDR2 YFSETQ.

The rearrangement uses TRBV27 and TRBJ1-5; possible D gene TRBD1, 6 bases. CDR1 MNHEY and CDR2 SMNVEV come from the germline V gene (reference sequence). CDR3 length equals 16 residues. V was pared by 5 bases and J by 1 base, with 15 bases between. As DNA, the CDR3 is TGTGCCAGCAGTCCCCAGGGGCTTAGGAGCAATCAGCCCCAGCATTTT. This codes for CASSPQGLRSNQPQHF.

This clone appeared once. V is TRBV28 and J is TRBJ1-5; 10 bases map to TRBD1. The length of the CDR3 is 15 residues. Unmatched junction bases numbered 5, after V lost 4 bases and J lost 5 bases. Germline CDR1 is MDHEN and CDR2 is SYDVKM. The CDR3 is CASSSPTGGYQPQHF. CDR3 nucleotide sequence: TGTGCCAGCAGTTCCCCGACAGGGGGCTATCAGCCCCAGCATTTT.

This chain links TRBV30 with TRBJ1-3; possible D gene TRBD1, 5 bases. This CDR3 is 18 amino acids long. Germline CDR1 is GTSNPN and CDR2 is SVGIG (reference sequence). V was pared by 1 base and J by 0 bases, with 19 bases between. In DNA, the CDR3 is TGTGCCTGGAGTGGCCGAGGCAGGGTATTCCCCTCTGGAAACACCATATATTTT. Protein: CAWSGRGRVFPSGNTIYF.

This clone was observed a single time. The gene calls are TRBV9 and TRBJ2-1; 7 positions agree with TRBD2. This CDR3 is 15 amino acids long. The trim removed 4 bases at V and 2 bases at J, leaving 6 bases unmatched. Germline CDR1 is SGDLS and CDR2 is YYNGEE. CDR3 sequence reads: CASSPAGVTYNEQFF. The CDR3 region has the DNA TGTGCCAGCAGCCCCGCGGGAGTCACCTACAATGAGCAGTTCTTC.